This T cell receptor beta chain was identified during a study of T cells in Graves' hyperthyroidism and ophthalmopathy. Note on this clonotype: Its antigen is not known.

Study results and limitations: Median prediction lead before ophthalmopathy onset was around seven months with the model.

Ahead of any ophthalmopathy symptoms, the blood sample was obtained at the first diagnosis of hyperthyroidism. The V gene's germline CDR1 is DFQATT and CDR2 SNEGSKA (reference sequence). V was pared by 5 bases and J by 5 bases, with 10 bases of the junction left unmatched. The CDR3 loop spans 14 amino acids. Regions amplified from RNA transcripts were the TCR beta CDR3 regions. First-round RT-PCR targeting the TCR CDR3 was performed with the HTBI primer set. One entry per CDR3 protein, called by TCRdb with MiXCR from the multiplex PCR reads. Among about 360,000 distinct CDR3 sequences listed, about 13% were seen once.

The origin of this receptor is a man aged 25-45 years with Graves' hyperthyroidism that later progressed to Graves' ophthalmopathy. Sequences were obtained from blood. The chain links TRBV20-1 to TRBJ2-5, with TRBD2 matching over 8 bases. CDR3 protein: CSAPNGGARETQYF. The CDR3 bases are TGCAGTGCTCCGAACGGGGGGGCCCGGGAGACCCAGTACTTC.